These 28 T cell receptor beta chains came from one sample sequenced in a study of cytomegalovirus exposure and HLA in healthy donors. Repertoires were generated with immunoSEQ multiplex PCR, while TCRdb's copy carries only in-frame clones and drops some. The data hold 76,000 or so clones, with around 94% observed a single time. The sequencing sample was made of PBMCs. These receptors were obtained from a woman aged 18-29 years in good health and CMV-seronegative.

The V gene is TRBV6-1, the J gene TRBJ2-7; TRBD2 matches at 7 bases. Germline V gene lookup returns CDR1 MNHNS and CDR2 SASEGT. V shed 4 bases and J 6 bases; nucleotides not matched to a gene: 18. The CDR3 spans 17 residues. CDR3 in amino acids: CASSGGASGLEHGEQYF. Written as DNA, the CDR3 is TGTGCCAGCAGTGGTGGGGCTAGCGGCCTCGAGCATGGCGAGCAGTACTTC.

Turning to this clone: Compared with germline, one end of the junction differs, possibly owing to a read error. The rearrangement joins TRBV7-7 to TRBJ2-1; 9 bases are shared with TRBD1. Germline CDR1 reads SSHAT; CDR2 reads FNYEAQ (reference sequence). The CDR3 runs 14 residues. The CDR3 DNA is TGTGCTAGCAGCACTGGACAGGGGTCTAATGAGCAGTTCTTC. This codes for CASSTGQGSNEQFF.

This chain links TRBV28 with TRBJ1-1; D gene unclear. The CDR3 runs to 14 residues. Germline CDR1 MDHEN, CDR2 SYDVKM. V lost 3 bases, J lost 0 bases, and 8 bases lay in between. CDR3 in DNA: TGTGCCAGCAGTTTTTTCCAATTGAACACTGAAGCTTTCTTT. This encodes CASSFFQLNTEAFF.

The genes are TRBV15 and TRBJ1-5; 8 bases align to TRBD1. Germline V gene sequence: CDR1 LNHNV, CDR2 YYDKDF (reference sequence). V shed 3 bases, J shed 7 bases, and the junction held 8 bases outside the gene matches. CDR3 length: 15 amino acids. The CDR3 region is CATSSWTGNEQPQHF. As DNA, the CDR3 is TGTGCCACCAGCAGCTGGACAGGGAATGAACAGCCCCAGCATTTT. Full variable domain (outside the CDR3, taken from reference TRBV15 and TRBJ1-5): DAMVIQNPRYQVTQFGKPVTLSCSQTLNHNVMYWYQQKSSQAPKLLFHYYDKDFNNEADTPDNFQSRRPNTSFCFLDIRSPGLGDTAMYLCATSSWTGNEQPQHFGDGTRLSIL.

This clone was detected only once. The chain is built from TRBV5-4 and TRBJ2-2; 9 nucleotides match TRBD2. CDR1 and CDR2 from the germline V gene are SGHNT and YYREEE (reference sequence). CDR3 size: 15 residues. V gave up 4 bases and J gave up 6 bases; unmatched junction bases: 7. CDR3 bases: TGTGCCAGCAGCCCTATAGCGGGGGCGGCCGGGGAGCTGTTTTTT. This translates into CASSPIAGAAGELFF.

The chain joins TRBV7-9 to TRBJ2-7; 16 bases match TRBD2. J was trimmed by 0 bases and V by 8 bases; bases with no gene match: 10. The CDR3 extends over 18 amino acids. The germline CDR1 and CDR2 sequences are SEHNR and FQNEAQ (reference sequence). The CDR3 nucleotides read TGTGCCAGCGGGACCGGGACTAGCGGGGGGGTAAGCTCCTACGAGCAGTACTTC. This encodes CASGTGTSGGVSSYEQYF.

CDR3 DNA: TGCGCCAGCAGCCAAGAAACGTACAGGGTTGGGACCTCGAACACTGAAGCTTTCTTT. This translates into CASSQETYRVGTSNTEAFF. The V gene is TRBV4-1, the J gene TRBJ1-1; D is possibly TRBD1 (6 bases). With 0 bases removed from V and 1 base from J, the gap between germline ends came to 21 bases. CDR1 MGHRA and CDR2 YSYEKL come from the germline V gene. The CDR3 is made up of 19 amino acids.

The chain has TRBV19 and TRBJ2-1, with 8 bases lining up with TRBD2. The CDR3 runs 15 residues. CDR1 and CDR2 (germline): LNHDA, SQIVND (reference sequence). Trimming at V came to 3 bases and at J to 6 bases, leaving 7 bases not matched to a gene. The CDR3 sequence: CASSMGGRRFNEQFF. CDR3 DNA: TGTGCCAGTAGTATGGGCGGGAGGAGGTTCAATGAGCAGTTCTTC.

The rearrangement joins TRBV5-6 to TRBJ2-4; D may be TRBD1 (8 bases). The CDR3 is 15 residues long. V was pared by 3 bases and J by 5 bases, with 15 bases between. The germline CDR1 and CDR2 sequences are SGHDT and YYEEEE. The CDR3 DNA is TGTGCCAGCAGCTCTCACAGGGGGGGCCAAAACATTCAGTACTTC. It yields the protein CASSSHRGGQNIQYF. Complete variable domain (other parts from reference TRBV5-6 and TRBJ2-4): DAGVTQSPTHLIKTRGQQVTLRCSPKSGHDTVSWYQQALGQGPQFIFQYYEEEERQRGNFPDRFSGHQFPNYSSELNVNALLLGDSALYLCASSSHRGGQNIQYFGAGTRLSVL.

The chain combines TRBV29-1 with TRBJ1-1; maybe TRBD1 (5 bases). The CDR3 consists of 13 residues. Trimming pared 4 bases from V and 1 base from J, leaving 10 bases between. CDR1 is SQVTM, CDR2 ANQGSEA, per germline. The CDR3 nucleotides are TGCAGCGTTGTAGGCAGGGCGAACACTGAAGCTTTCTTT. This translates into CSVVGRANTEAFF.

The V gene is TRBV4-1, the J gene TRBJ2-5, with 7 bases aligning to TRBD2. This CDR3 is 14 amino acids long. Germline V gives CDR1 MGHRA, CDR2 YSYEKL. Germline trimming cut 2 bases from V and 1 base from J; bases unmatched to any gene: 1. The CDR3 loop is CASSQRLAQETQYF. DNA of the CDR3: TGCGCCAGCAGCCAACGACTAGCCCAAGAGACCCAGTACTTC.

By its share, this clone is medium-sized. The chain employs TRBV7-6 and TRBJ2-7; no reliable D call. Trimming removed 9 bases from V and 5 bases from J, with 11 bases in between. CDR1 is SGHVS and CDR2 is FNYEAQ in the germline V gene. The CDR3 is 11 residues long. The DNA of the CDR3 is TGTGCCAGTTCGGCAGGTAACGAGCAGTACTTC. Translated, it gives CASSAGNEQYF.

The count of this clone is one. The chain couples TRBV27 to TRBJ1-5; TRBD1 is a possible D gene (6 bases). Trimming left V 8 bases short and J 2 bases short, with 13 bases between. This CDR3 is built from 14 residues. Germline lookup yields CDR1 MNHEY and CDR2 SMNVEV (reference sequence). DNA of the CDR3: TGTGCCAGCTCCTACAGGGCGGGCAATCAGCCCCAGCATTTT. It codes for CASSYRAGNQPQHF.

The J gene is TRBJ2-7, the V gene TRBV4-1, with TRBD1 matching 7 bases. Germline CDR1 and CDR2: MGHRA and YSYEKL. Unmatched junction bases numbered 17, after V lost 2 bases and J lost 1 base. The CDR3 loop spans 19 amino acids. CDR3 nucleotides: TGCGCCAGCAGCCAACGAGCCGGGACAGCCCCCTTTTTATCCTACGAGCAGTACTTC. Its protein is CASSQRAGTAPFLSYEQYF.

The CDR3 here is CASSPGTDNEQFF. The CDR3 coding sequence is TGTGCCAGCTCACCCGGGACAGATAATGAGCAGTTCTTC. The chain combines TRBV18 with TRBJ2-1; TRBD1 matches at 7 bases. CDR3 length: 13 residues. The ends lost 3 bases at V and 7 bases at J; junction bases unmatched: 3. The germline CDR1 and CDR2 sequences are KGHSH and LQKENI.

The chain has TRBV28 and TRBJ2-2, with 8 positions matching TRBD2. The CDR3 has 15 amino acids. Germline values: CDR1 MDHEN, CDR2 SYDVKM. V lost 2 bases to trimming and J lost 3 bases; unmatched junction nucleotides: 2. The CDR3 protein is CASSLGTRDTGELFF. The DNA of the CDR3 is TGTGCCAGCAGTTTAGGGACTAGAGACACCGGGGAGCTGTTTTTT.

The chain uses TRBV12-5 and TRBJ2-3; TRBD2 matches 7 bases. The CDR3 length is 13 residues. Germline trimming cut 8 bases from V and 2 bases from J; bases unmatched to any gene: 4. Germline V gene data show CDR1 as LGHNT and CDR2 as FRNRAP. CDR3 protein: CASSGTITDTQYF. CDR3 in DNA: TGTGCTAGTAGTGGGACTATCACAGATACGCAGTATTTT.

The chain carries TRBV11-3 and TRBJ2-3; 9 nucleotides agree with TRBD2. CDR3 length equals 16 residues. The trim removed 5 bases at V and 1 base at J, leaving 7 bases unmatched. Germline V gene data show CDR1 as SGHNT and CDR2 as YENEEA. DNA for the CDR3: TGTGCCAGCAGCCTAGGGGGCGGGGGGGGCACAGATACGCAGTATTTT. It specifies CASSLGGGGGTDTQYF.

J is TRBJ2-1 and V is TRBV28; D is ambiguous. This CDR3 has 13 amino acids. The germline V gene has CDR1 MDHEN and CDR2 SYDVKM. The ends were cut back, 3 bases at V and 4 bases at J, with 7 bases in the middle. CDR3 DNA: TGTGCCAGCAGTTTGCTCAGGTACAATGAGCAGTTCTTC. Protein product: CASSLLRYNEQFF.

The chain joins TRBV19 to TRBJ2-5, with 8 bases that match TRBD2. The length of the CDR3 is 17 residues. The V gene end was trimmed by 5 bases and the J gene end by 7 bases; junction bases not matched to a gene: 18. Per germline, CDR1 LNHDA and CDR2 SQIVND (reference sequence). In DNA form, the CDR3 reads TGTGCCAGTAGTTCTTTCCCACTAGCGGATACTATTGGGACCCAGTACTTC. It encodes CASSSFPLADTIGTQYF.

This clone was counted a single time. The chain's CDR3 is CASSLRMGGTEAFF. The CDR3 coding sequence is TGTGCCAGCAGCCTAAGAATGGGGGGCACTGAAGCTTTCTTT. J is TRBJ1-1 and V is TRBV14; possible D gene TRBD1, 5 bases. The CDR3 covers 14 residues. V was cut by 4 bases and J by 4 bases, with 13 bases left in between. The germline CDR1 and CDR2 sequences are SGHDN and FVKESK. The full variable domain, completed using reference TRBV14 and TRBJ1-1, is EAGVTQFPSHSVIEKGQTVTLRCDPISGHDNLYWYRRVMGKEIKFLLHFVKESKQDESGMPNNRFLAERTGGTYSTLKVQPAELEDSGVYFCASSLRMGGTEAFFGQGTRLTVV.

V is TRBV25-1 and J is TRBJ2-2; 7 bases agree with TRBD1. The CDR3 covers 17 residues. The V gene end was trimmed by 7 bases and the J gene end by 5 bases; junction bases not matched to a gene: 16. Germline CDR1 is MGHDK and CDR2 is SYGVNS. CDR3 bases: TGTGCCAGCACCCCAATCCCGGACAGGCAGTTAACCGGGGAGCTGTTTTTT. Residues: CASTPIPDRQLTGELFF.

A word on this clone: Other nucleotide sequences in the sample specify the same CDR3. V gene TRBV19 combines with J gene TRBJ1-1, with D perhaps matching TRBD1 (5 bases). Germline CDR1 LNHDA, CDR2 SQIVND (reference sequence). The CDR3 length is 14 residues. The germline V and J ends were trimmed by 3 bases and 1 base, with 9 bases remaining between them. CDR3 nucleotide sequence: TGTGCCAGTAGTATCGTTCAGGGGAACACTGAAGCTTTCTTT. This codes for CASSIVQGNTEAFF.

V is TRBV19 and J is TRBJ2-7; perhaps TRBD1 as D (6 bases). The CDR3 extends over 15 amino acids. V was shortened by 4 bases and J by 6 bases, with 19 bases between the two germline ends. The germline CDR1 and CDR2 sequences are LNHDA and SQIVND (reference sequence). The CDR3 DNA reads as TGTGCCAGTAGTAGAGTCCCCCGGGACAACTCCGAGCAGTACTTC. Protein: CASSRVPRDNSEQYF.

This chain links TRBV5-4 with TRBJ1-4, with TRBD1 as a possible D gene (6 bases). Between the trimmed V and J ends, which lost 0 bases and 6 bases, there was a span of 15 bases. CDR1 and CDR2 from the germline V gene are SGHNT and YYREEE (reference sequence). The CDR3 runs to 16 residues. The CDR3 nucleotides are TGTGCCAGCAGCTTGGGATTGGGGGGGCGAGATGAAAAACTGTTTTTT. Amino acid sequence: CASSLGLGGRDEKLFF.

This clone was detected only once. V usage is TRBV9 and J usage is TRBJ2-7; 14 bases align to TRBD2. The junction had 8 bases not matched to a gene; V was cut back by 4 bases and J by 5 bases. CDR1 SGDLS and CDR2 YYNGEE come from the germline V gene. The CDR3 extends over 16 amino acids. Here the CDR3 DNA reads TGTGCCAGCAGCTCCCGGACTAGCGGGGGGTTCAACGAGCAGTACTTC. Encoded protein: CASSSRTSGGFNEQYF.

The V call is TRBV6-6, the J call TRBJ2-5; TRBD1 matches 9 bases. The CDR3 runs to 14 residues. Germline-derived CDR1 and CDR2 are MNHNY and SVGAGI (reference sequence). V shed 4 bases, J shed 11 bases, and the junction held 11 bases outside the gene matches. The CDR3 spells CASSSGTGKSKQYF. Here the CDR3 DNA reads TGTGCCAGCAGTTCCGGGACAGGGAAATCGAAGCAGTACTTC.

The chain uses TRBV7-2 and TRBJ2-5; 7 bases map to TRBD1. Germline CDR1 and CDR2: SGHTA and FQGNSA. The CDR3 contains 15 residues. J lost 1 base, V lost 2 bases, and 4 bases had no gene match. The CDR3 bases are TGTGCCAGCAGCTTAAGTGGGACAGCCCAAGAGACCCAGTACTTC. This sequence encodes CASSLSGTAQETQYF. Filled out from reference TRBV7-2 and TRBJ2-5, the complete variable domain reads GAGVSQSPSNKVTEKGKDVELRCDPISGHTALYWYRQSLGQGLEFLIYFQGNSAPDKSGLPSDRFSAERTGGSVSTLTIQRTQQEDSAVYLCASSLSGTAQETQYFGPGTRLLVL.